The 15 T cell receptor beta chains listed next were all sequenced from one sample in a study of HIV-infected patients and healthy controls. TCRdb used MiXCR to reprocess the 5' RACE reads, holding one entry per CDR3 protein. The sample shows around 67,000 distinct CDR3 sequences, less than 20% of them seen only once. Sequencing was done on a sample of CD4+ T cells from blood. The receptor source for this set is a human donor in good health.

The chain combines TRBV30 with TRBJ2-1, with 9 bases that match TRBD2. Germline CDR1 and CDR2: GTSNPN and SVGIG (reference sequence). J gave up 3 bases and V 3 bases, and 3 bases lay outside the gene matches. The CDR3 spans 14 residues. CDR3 region: CAWRGSGGYNEQFF. The CDR3 coding sequence is TGTGCCTGGAGGGGTAGCGGGGGCTACAATGAGCAGTTCTTC.

This clonotype was detected many times. This chain joins TRBV7-2 and TRBJ1-5; no firm D call. The CDR3 consists of 15 residues. V lost 5 bases to trimming and J lost 0 bases, with 11 bases between them. The germline V gene encodes CDR1 SGHTA and CDR2 FQGNSA. In DNA, the CDR3 is TGTGCCAGCAGCCTTAGCGACTTTAGCAATCAGCCCCAGCATTTT. The encoded protein is CASSLSDFSNQPQHF. Using reference TRBV7-2 and TRBJ1-5 for the parts outside the CDR3, the full variable domain is GAGVSQSPSNKVTEKGKDVELRCDPISGHTALYWYRQSLGQGLEFLIYFQGNSAPDKSGLPSDRFSAERTGGSVSTLTIQRTQQEDSAVYLCASSLSDFSNQPQHFGDGTRLSIL.

This clonotype was detected a few times. This chain uses TRBV3-1 with TRBJ1-2; 8 bases agree with TRBD1. CDR1 is LGHDT, CDR2 YNNKEL, per germline (reference sequence). The CDR3 length is 15 residues. The V and J ends lost 4 bases and 8 bases, in that order; junction bases with no gene match: 12. The CDR3 region has the DNA TGTGCCAGCAGCCGAGATCGGACAGGGCCGGGGGGCTACACCTTC. It encodes CASSRDRTGPGGYTF.

This clonotype was seen many times. The gene calls are TRBV7-2 and TRBJ1-2; D remains ambiguous. With 2 bases removed from V and 3 bases from J, the gap between germline ends came to 13 bases. Germline assignment: CDR1 SGHTA and CDR2 FQGNSA. The CDR3 is 15 residues long. The CDR3: CASSLLDGVDYGYTF. As DNA, the CDR3 is TGTGCCAGCAGCTTACTCGATGGAGTTGACTATGGCTACACCTTC.

This clonotype has a count of ten or more. The J gene is TRBJ2-7, the V gene TRBV7-2; a weak D match, TRBD1 (5 bases). From germline, CDR1 is SGHTA and CDR2 FQGNSA. Trimming removed 5 bases from V and 4 bases from J, with 15 bases in between. This CDR3 region has 14 residues. Here the CDR3 DNA reads TGTGCCAGCAGCCTGGACAACTCTCGATACGAGCAGTACTTC. Translated, it gives CASSLDNSRYEQYF.

The chain links TRBV14 to TRBJ2-1, with a tentative D call TRBD2 (5 bases). From germline, CDR1 is SGHDN and CDR2 FVKESK. With 2 bases removed from V and 3 bases from J, the gap between germline ends came to 14 bases. The CDR3 extends over 16 amino acids. The DNA for the CDR3 is TGTGCCAGCAGCCAACTCGGAGTAGCGAACTACAATGAGCAGTTCTTC. Translated: CASSQLGVANYNEQFF.

V gene TRBV4-3 combines with J gene TRBJ1-1, with D maybe TRBD1 (5 bases). Germline lookup yields CDR1 LGHNA and CDR2 YSLEER. V lost 5 bases, J lost 5 bases, and 15 bases lay in between. CDR3 length: 14 residues. The DNA for the CDR3 is TGCGCCAGCAGCGTTCCAGGGCGGGGGACTGAAGCTTTCTTT. Its protein product is CASSVPGRGTEAFF.

V is TRBV7-9 and J is TRBJ1-1; TRBD1 aligns across 7 bases. V lost 5 bases to trimming and J lost 4 bases; unmatched junction nucleotides: 10. Germline V CDR1 and CDR2: SEHNR, FQNEAQ (reference sequence). This CDR3 is 15 amino acids long. This CDR3 reads CASSPQGGVGTEAFF. The DNA for the CDR3 is TGTGCCAGCAGCCCCCAGGGGGGAGTTGGCACTGAAGCTTTCTTT.

CDR3 protein: CSAPTGIYGYTF. CDR3 DNA sequence: TGCAGTGCTCCGACGGGAATCTATGGCTACACCTTC. The chain uses TRBV20-1 and TRBJ1-2; D gene unclear. Per the germline V gene, CDR1 is DFQATT and CDR2 is SNEGSKA (reference sequence). The ends were cut back, 5 bases at V and 4 bases at J, with 11 bases in the middle. CDR3 length equals 12 residues.

The chain couples TRBV19 to TRBJ1-2; perhaps TRBD1 as D (6 bases). Germline V CDR1 and CDR2: LNHDA, SQIVND (reference sequence). The CDR3 has 14 amino acids. V was cut by 7 bases and J by 0 bases, with 12 bases left in between. CDR3 coding DNA: TGTGCCAGTACGAGGACAGTGTCTAACTATGGCTACACCTTC. Translated, it gives CASTRTVSNYGYTF. Together with reference TRBV19 and TRBJ1-2, the CDR3 gives the full variable domain: DGGITQSPKYLFRKEGQNVTLSCEQNLNHDAMYWYRQDPGQGLRLIYYSQIVNDFQKGDIAEGYSVSREKKESFPLTVTSAQKNPTAFYLCASTRTVSNYGYTFGSGTRLTVV.

This clonotype was seen a handful of times. The genes are TRBV6-2 or TRBV6-3 and TRBJ2-1, with D maybe TRBD2 (6 bases). Germline CDR1 reads MNHEY; CDR2 reads SVGEGT. The length of the CDR3 is 16 residues. Trimming left V 7 bases short and J 10 bases short, with 26 bases between. CDR3 coding DNA: TGTGCCAGCAATCCTCATACTAGCTGGTTAATCGGGGAGCAGTTCTTC. This gives the protein CASNPHTSWLIGEQFF.

For this clonotype: This clone may be a read error of a much larger clone one base away. J is TRBJ1-2 and V is TRBV29-1; D is ambiguous. This CDR3 comprises 13 residues. The germline gives CDR1 SQVTM, CDR2 ANQGSEA. The CDR3 sequence: CSVGTRSNYGYAF. The CDR3 DNA follows: TGCAGCGTTGGTACAAGATCTAACTATGGCTACGCCTTC. Full variable domain (remainder filled in from reference TRBV29-1 and TRBJ1-2): SAVISQKPSRDICQRGTSLTIQCQVDSQVTMMFWYRQQPGQSLTLIATANQGSEATYESGFVIDKFPISRPNLTFSTLTVSNMSPEDSSIYLCSVGTRSNYGYAFGSGTRLTVV.

V usage is TRBV6-1 and J usage is TRBJ1-6; the D gene is possibly TRBD1 (5 bases). This CDR3 region has 13 residues. Germline CDR1 is MNHNS and CDR2 is SASEGT. V lost 1 base and J lost 9, with 7 bases in between. DNA of the CDR3: TGTGCCAGCAGTGAAGAAAGGGGTTCACCCCTCCACTTT. Its protein product is CASSEERGSPLHF.

This clonotype was seen a handful of times. As DNA, the CDR3 is TGTGCCAGCAGTGGGAGGGACACAGATACGCAGTATTTT. Amino acid sequence: CASSGRDTDTQYF. The chain employs TRBV2 and TRBJ2-3; D possibly corresponds to TRBD2 (6 bases). This CDR3 is built from 13 residues. CDR1 is SNHLY and CDR2 is FYNNEI in the germline V gene. V was pared by 4 bases and J by 2 bases, with 7 bases between.

This sequence joins TRBV18 and TRBJ2-4; 8 bases are a match to TRBD1. Germline-derived CDR1 and CDR2 are KGHSH and LQKENI. CDR3 length: 18 amino acids. J gave up 0 bases and V 3 bases, and 10 bases lay outside the gene matches. CDR3 region: CASSPIRGQGLAKNIQYF. For the CDR3, the DNA is TGTGCCAGCTCACCCATACGTGGACAGGGCCTAGCCAAAAACATTCAGTACTTC. Full variable domain (rest looked up from reference TRBV18 and TRBJ2-4): NAGVMQNPRHLVRRRGQEARLRCSPMKGHSHVYWYRQLPEEGLKFMVYLQKENIIDESGMPKERFSAEFPKEGPSILRIQQVVRGDSAAYFCASSPIRGQGLAKNIQYFGAGTRLSVL.